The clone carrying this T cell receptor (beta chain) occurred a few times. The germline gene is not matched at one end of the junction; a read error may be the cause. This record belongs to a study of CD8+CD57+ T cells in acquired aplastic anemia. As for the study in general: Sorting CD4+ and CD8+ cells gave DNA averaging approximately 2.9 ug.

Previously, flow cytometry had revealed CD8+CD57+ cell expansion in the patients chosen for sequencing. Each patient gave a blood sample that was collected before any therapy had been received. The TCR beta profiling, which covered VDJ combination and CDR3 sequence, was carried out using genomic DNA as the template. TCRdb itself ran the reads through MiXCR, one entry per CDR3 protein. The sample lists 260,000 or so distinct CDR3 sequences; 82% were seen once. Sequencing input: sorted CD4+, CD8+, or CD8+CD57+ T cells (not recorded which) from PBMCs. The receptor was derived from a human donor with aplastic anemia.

Here the CDR3 reads CASGDGGIDMQYF. The CDR3 coding sequence is TGTGCCAGCGGGGACGGGGGCATTGATATGCAGTATTTT. This chain connects TRBV2 to TRBJ2-3; D assignment may be TRBD1 or TRBD2 (6 bases each). The CDR3 consists of 13 residues. Germline V lookup: CDR1 SNHLY, CDR2 FYNNEI.